The rows below give T cell receptor beta chains drawn from one sample of a study of T cells in Graves' hyperthyroidism and ophthalmopathy. TCRdb re-derived calls from the multiplex PCR reads in MiXCR, one entry per CDR3 protein. The data show over 200,000 distinct CDR3 sequences, around 20% seen once. Material: blood. Receptor source: a man in his forties or fifties with Graves' hyperthyroidism. The CDR3 runs from the conserved cysteine through the conserved F or W. D genes are given only for firm matches. Size values are once, few and many counts, or a class for expanded clones, and some rows have none.

clone_size | d_call | j_call | v_call | cdr3_aa | cdr3_nt
many | NA | TRBJ1-1 | TRBV20-1 | CSVLARWTEAFF | TGCAGTGTCTTAGCCCGCTGGACTGAAGCTTTCTTT
many | TRBD2 | TRBJ2-3 | TRBV7-9 | CASSLAPGGGFHLTDTQYF | TGTGCCAGCAGCTTAGCACCTGGCGGGGGGTTCCACCTCACAGATACGCAGTATTTT
many | NA | TRBJ1-1 | TRBV18 | CASSSSRLNTEAFF | TGTGCCAGCTCAAGCAGTAGACTGAACACTGAAGCTTTCTTT
many | TRBD2 | TRBJ2-5 | TRBV11-2 | CASSQGGLAGETQYF | TGTGCCAGCAGCCAGGGTGGACTAGCGGGGGAGACCCAGTACTTC
many | TRBD1 | TRBJ1-1 | TRBV25-1 | CASSESTGGRTEAFF | TGTGCCAGCAGTGAATCTACAGGGGGCCGCACTGAAGCTTTCTTT
many | NA | TRBJ1-5 | TRBV7-2 | CASSLDTSNQPQHF | TGTGCCAGCAGCTTAGACACTAGCAATCAGCCCCAGCATTTT
many | NA | TRBJ1-2 | TRBV7-2 | CASSPGPANYGYTF | TGTGCCAGCAGCCCTGGACCGGCGAACTATGGCTACACCTTC
many | TRBD1 | TRBJ2-7 | TRBV18 | CASSPLRGLSSYEQYF | TGTGCCAGCTCACCGTTAAGGGGGCTCAGCTCCTACGAGCAGTACTTC
many | NA | TRBJ1-5 | TRBV3-1 | CASSQGVVGSNQPQHF | TGTGCCAGCAGCCAAGGGGTGGTCGGTAGCAATCAGCCCCAGCATTTT
many | NA | TRBJ1-4 | TRBV11-3 | CASSFGDSNEKLFF | TGTGCCAGCAGCTTCGGCGACAGTAATGAAAAACTGTTTTTT
many | NA | TRBJ1-5 | TRBV7-9 | CASSLSRAPQHF | TGTGCCAGCAGCTTATCGCGCGCGCCCCAGCATTTT
many | TRBD1 | TRBJ1-1 | TRBV20-1 | CSAVSGQGKTEAFF | TGCAGTGCCGTTTCGGGACAGGGAAAAACTGAAGCTTTCTTT
many | TRBD1 | TRBJ1-1 | TRBV7-2 | CASSRLQGGNTEAFF | TGTGCCAGCAGCCGTCTACAGGGGGGGAACACTGAAGCTTTCTTT
few | TRBD1 | TRBJ1-5 | TRBV7-2 | CASSSRTGGGSQPQHF | TGTGCCAGCAGCAGCCGGACAGGGGGAGGGAGTCAGCCCCAGCATTTT
NA | TRBD2 | TRBJ2-3 | TRBV9 | CASSSIAGPIPDTQYF | TGTGCCAGCAGCTCAATAGCGGGGCCCATTCCGGATACGCAGTATTTT
few | NA | TRBJ2-4 | TRBV2 | CASSEPWDLQYF | TGTGCCAGCAGTGAACCTTGGGACCTTCAGTACTTC
many | NA | TRBJ2-1 | TRBV2 | CASSEWIEINNEQFF | TGTGCCAGCAGTGAGTGGATCGAAATCAACAATGAGCAGTTCTTC
NA | NA | TRBJ1-3 | TRBV6-1 | CASSEHIASGNTIYF | TGTGCCAGCAGTGAACACATCGCCTCTGGAAACACCATATATTTT
NA | NA | TRBJ2-3 | TRBV6-1 | CASRAGRIGDTQYF | TGTGCCAGCAGGGCGGGCCGAATCGGAGATACGCAGTATTTT
many | TRBD1 | TRBJ1-1 | TRBV28 | CASSRRQGPLNTEAFF | TGTGCCAGCAGCAGAAGACAGGGACCCTTGAACACTGAAGCTTTCTTT
few | NA | TRBJ1-1 | TRBV19 | CASSRSGWAEAFF | TGTGCCAGTAGTAGATCGGGGTGGGCTGAAGCTTTCTTT
few | TRBD2 | TRBJ2-3 | TRBV5-1 | CASSSVAGGQDTQYF | TGCGCCAGCAGCTCTGTTGCGGGGGGGCAAGATACGCAGTATTTT
many | TRBD1 | TRBJ1-4 | TRBV2 | CASSEERDREKLFF | TGTGCCAGCAGTGAAGAAAGGGACAGGGAAAAACTGTTTTTT
many | NA | TRBJ2-1 | TRBV20-1 | CSATKGRNEQFF | TGCAGTGCTACTAAAGGGCGCAATGAGCAGTTCTTC
NA | NA | TRBJ1-1 | TRBV7-9 | CASSLLVEDTEAFF | TGTGCCAGCAGCTTGTTGGTGGAGGACACTGAAGCTTTCTTT
NA | TRBD1 | TRBJ2-2 | TRBV12-3/TRBV12-4 | CASSPWDRAGELFF | TGTGCCAGCAGTCCTTGGGACAGGGCAGGGGAGCTGTTTTTT
many | TRBD2 | TRBJ2-1 | TRBV20-1 | CSATEGLAGGPQQFF | TGCAGTGCTACCGAAGGACTAGCGGGGGGGCCTCAGCAGTTCTTC
NA | NA | TRBJ1-3 | TRBV6-1 | CASSAGDGNTIYF | TGTGCCAGCAGTGCCGGGGATGGAAACACCATATATTTT
NA | TRBD1 | TRBJ1-5 | TRBV20-1 | CSAVQGFSNQPQHF | TGCAGTGCCGTACAGGGGTTTAGCAATCAGCCCCAGCATTTT
many | TRBD1 | TRBJ2-5 | TRBV6-2/TRBV6-3 | CASSYGTGGGETQYF | TGTGCCAGCAGTTACGGGACAGGGGGCGGTGAGACCCAGTACTTC
NA | TRBD1 | TRBJ1-1 | TRBV5-1 | CASSLTQGTPEAFF | TGCGCCAGCAGCTTGACACAGGGGACCCCTGAAGCTTTCTTT
many | TRBD1 | TRBJ2-7 | TRBV6-1 | CASSRGTATTYEQYF | TGTGCCAGCAGCCGTGGGACAGCCACTACCTACGAGCAGTACTTC
many | TRBD1 | TRBJ2-2 | TRBV7-6 | CASSLDRVTGELFF | TGTGCCAGCAGCTTGGACAGGGTCACCGGGGAGCTGTTTTTT
few | NA | TRBJ2-2 | TRBV4-2 | CASSRQRGGRNTGELFF | TGTGCCAGCAGCCGTCAAAGAGGGGGGAGAAACACCGGGGAGCTGTTTTTT
NA | NA | TRBJ1-6 | TRBV28 | CASKLTDNSPLHF | TGTGCCAGCAAGTTAACCGATAATTCACCCCTCCACTTT
few | NA | TRBJ2-7 | TRBV6-1 | CASSGRVSYEQYF | TGTGCCAGCAGTGGCAGGGTCTCCTACGAGCAGTACTTC
NA | TRBD2 | TRBJ2-3 | TRBV4-2 | CASSQETGGGAADTQYF | TGTGCCAGCAGCCAAGAAACGGGCGGGGGGGCTGCAGATACGCAGTATTTT
many | TRBD1 | TRBJ2-7 | TRBV7-9 | CASSLVGQGANYEQYF | TGTGCCAGCAGCTTAGTAGGCCAGGGGGCTAACTACGAGCAGTACTTC
many | TRBD1 | TRBJ1-1 | TRBV7-9 | CASILRRGLDTEAFF | TGTGCCAGCATCTTAAGAAGGGGGCTCGACACTGAAGCTTTCTTT
NA | NA | TRBJ2-3 | TRBV27 | CASSLFGTGKDTQYF | TGTGCCAGCAGTTTATTTGGGACGGGGAAAGATACGCAGTATTTT
many | NA | TRBJ1-4 | TRBV7-2 | CASSLVGGEKLFF | TGTGCCAGCAGCTTAGTTGGGGGCGAGAAACTGTTTTTT
NA | NA | TRBJ1-5 | TRBV18 | CASSPAGPSNQPQHF | TGTGCCAGCTCACCAGCCGGCCCTAGCAATCAGCCCCAGCATTTT
many | NA | TRBJ1-2 | TRBV20-1 | CSVSRGDGYGYTF | TGCAGTGTCTCCCGGGGAGACGGCTATGGCTACACCTTC
many | NA | TRBJ2-7 | TRBV7-9 | CASSYRQSYEQYF | TGTGCCAGCAGCTACCGACAGTCGTACGAGCAGTACTTC
NA | NA | TRBJ2-6 | TRBV5-1 | CASSSPPRTVHFSGANVLTF | TGCGCCAGCAGCTCGCCCCCTAGGACAGTTCATTTCTCTGGGGCCAACGTCCTGACTTTC
many | NA | TRBJ2-2 | TRBV7-8 | CASSLRQDTNTGELFF | TGTGCCAGCAGCTTACGACAGGACACGAACACCGGGGAGCTGTTTTTT